This T cell receptor beta chain emerged from a study of shared clonotypes between healthy human individuals. CD8 cells regarded as naive lacked CD45RO, were positively chosen for CCR7, and omitted terminally differentiated effector memory CD45RA+ cells. This CDR3 has 13 residues. CDR1 and CDR2 (germline): SGHRS, YFSETQ. V was clipped by 0 bases and J by 2 bases, with 3 bases between them. The method was immunoSEQ multiplex PCR; TCRdb's version includes in-frame clones alone and lacks a portion of them. Of more than 2 million clones in the sample, 93% are singletons; the top ten hold about 1.7%. This TCR came from a young man in good health. Some clones in this sample may be carry-over from other donors' samples. Sequenced sample: naive CD8+ T cells from PBMCs. The chain uses TRBV5-1 and TRBJ2-1, with D uncertain. CDR3 region: CASSLGAYNEQFF. CDR3 bases: TGCGCCAGCAGCTTGGGAGCCTACAATGAGCAGTTCTTC.